A single sample gave rise to the 27 T cell receptor beta chains below, sequenced in a study of a mutant IDH1 vaccine in newly diagnosed glioma (dated by TCRdb to about 2021). Reading the label with the study, this specimen's time point is: week 35, safety follow-up. Every vaccine dose consisted of 300 ug of a 20-mer mutant IDH1 peptide in Montanide, administered subcutaneously together with topical imiquimod. Receptor amplification or capture employed the immunoSEQ multiplex PCR assay. The immuneACCESS repertoire file appears here via TCRdb, limited to in-frame rearrangements. These files lack a portion of the clones; in checked studies, under half of the deficit traces to unresolved V genes, and the cause of the others is not known. This sample lists roughly 60,000 clones; roughly 74% were detected once. Of the sample, roughly 5% falls within the top ten clones. Antigens for these TCRs are unknown.

This sample comprised PBMCs, obtained from a glioma patient whose treatment included an IDH1 peptide vaccine. Receptors were obtained from a man aged 45-65 years with glioma.

V is TRBV27 and J is TRBJ2-7, with 8 bases identical to TRBD1. The V and J ends lost 6 bases and 2 bases, in that order; junction bases with no gene match: 18. CDR1 and CDR2 (germline): MNHEY, SMNVEV (reference sequence). The CDR3 spans 18 residues. The CDR3 spells CASRSLAQGAPVPYEQYF. In DNA form, the CDR3 reads TGTGCCAGCAGGAGCCTGGCTCAGGGGGCGCCGGTTCCCTACGAGCAGTACTTC.

The J gene is TRBJ1-2, the V gene TRBV5-6, with TRBD1 identical over 7 bases. The V and J ends lost 6 bases and 4 bases, in that order; junction bases with no gene match: 12. The CDR3 is 15 amino acids. CDR1 and CDR2 (germline): SGHDT, YYEEEE. CDR3 region: CASTLLSRDSYGYTF. The CDR3 nucleotides read TGTGCCAGCACCCTGCTGTCCAGGGACAGCTATGGCTACACCTTC.

This chain connects TRBV7-2 to TRBJ1-4; 11 positions agree with TRBD1. The CDR3 is 14 amino acids. Losses at the gene ends were 3 bases for V and 8 bases for J; bases not matched to a gene: 2. The germline gives CDR1 SGHTA, CDR2 FQGNSA. The CDR3 region is CASSFGTGGEKLFF. CDR3 DNA sequence: TGTGCCAGCAGCTTCGGGACAGGGGGAGAAAAACTGTTTTTT. The full variable domain, in which reference TRBV7-2 and TRBJ1-4 provide the parts outside the CDR3, is GAGVSQSPSNKVTEKGKDVELRCDPISGHTALYWYRQSLGQGLEFLIYFQGNSAPDKSGLPSDRFSAERTGGSVSTLTIQRTQQEDSAVYLCASSFGTGGEKLFFGSGTQLSVL.

The rearrangement joins TRBV2 to TRBJ2-1; possibly TRBD1 for D (5 bases). Between the trimmed V and J ends, which lost 3 bases and 4 bases, there was a span of 7 bases. The CDR3 sequence is 13 residues long. Germline assignment: CDR1 SNHLY and CDR2 FYNNEI. CDR3 amino acids: CASSDRQYNEQFF. The DNA of the CDR3 is TGTGCCAGCAGTGATAGACAGTACAATGAGCAGTTCTTC.

The chain recombines TRBV5-6 with TRBJ2-5; D perhaps matches TRBD2 (5 bases). Trimming took off 3 bases at V and 7 bases at J, with 10 bases between the two ends. CDR3 length: 12 amino acids. Germline-derived CDR1 and CDR2 are SGHDT and YYEEEE. The CDR3 DNA is TGTGCCAGCAGCTCCCCCGAGGGGACCCAGTACTTC. This translates into CASSSPEGTQYF.

The chain joins TRBV19 to TRBJ1-5; D is perhaps TRBD1 (5 bases). Germline V CDR1 and CDR2: LNHDA, SQIVND (reference sequence). V was shortened by 7 bases and J by 0 bases, with 10 bases between the two germline ends. The CDR3 contains 14 residues. The CDR3 here is CASMGVYSNQPQHF. The CDR3 coding sequence is TGTGCCAGTATGGGGGTTTATAGCAATCAGCCCCAGCATTTT.

V usage is TRBV7-9 and J usage is TRBJ2-7; 8 bases are a match to TRBD1. CDR1 is SEHNR, CDR2 FQNEAQ, per germline (reference sequence). V shed 0 bases and J 5 bases; nucleotides not matched to a gene: 3. The CDR3 has 14 amino acids. This CDR3 is CASSLADRVHEQYF. CDR3 DNA sequence: TGTGCCAGCAGCTTAGCGGACAGGGTCCACGAGCAGTACTTC.

V and J are TRBV7-6 and TRBJ2-3, with 8 bases that match TRBD2. With V trimmed by 5 bases and J by 4 bases, 11 bases remained unmatched. Germline V gives CDR1 SGHVS, CDR2 FNYEAQ. The CDR3 has 16 residues. The CDR3 DNA reads as TGTGCCAGCAGCATTGATCGGGGGGGTCGAGCAGATACGCAGTATTTT. Amino acid sequence: CASSIDRGGRADTQYF.

The V gene is TRBV15, the J gene TRBJ1-2; 7 bases match TRBD1. V shed 5 bases and J 6 bases; nucleotides not matched to a gene: 15. Germline V lookup: CDR1 LNHNV, CDR2 YYDKDF (reference sequence). The CDR3 length is 16 residues. CDR3 loop: CATSGWGREGADGYTF. CDR3 nucleotides: TGTGCCACCAGCGGCTGGGGCCGGGAGGGGGCCGATGGCTACACCTTC.

The V gene is TRBV6-6, the J gene TRBJ2-7; 12 nucleotides align to TRBD1. The CDR3 length is 15 residues. Germline V CDR1 and CDR2: MNHNY, SVGAGI (reference sequence). V lost 6 bases, J lost 6 bases, and 9 bases stayed unmatched. CDR3 region: CASRPTGTGGGEQYF. The CDR3 DNA reads as TGTGCCAGCAGACCCACGGGGACAGGGGGCGGCGAGCAGTACTTC.

This rearrangement joins TRBV25-1 to TRBJ2-6; D gene unclear. The germline V gene has CDR1 MGHDK and CDR2 SYGVNS. Trimming took 2 bases from V and 0 from J, leaving 8 bases between them. The length of the CDR3 is 16 residues. CDR3 bases: TGTGCCAGCAGTGAAGAGAGTGGCTCTGGGGCCAACGTCCTGACTTTC. This gives the protein CASSEESGSGANVLTF.

This rearrangement joins TRBV5-1 to TRBJ2-3, with D possibly TRBD1 on 5 matching bases. Germline V lookup: CDR1 SGHRS, CDR2 YFSETQ. The CDR3 extends over 14 amino acids. The ends were cut back, 3 bases at V and 2 bases at J, with 10 bases in the middle. The CDR3 reads CASSSTVPTDTQYF. CDR3 coding DNA: TGCGCCAGCAGCTCGACAGTCCCCACAGATACGCAGTATTTT.

This chain connects TRBV7-3 to TRBJ1-1; D ambiguous. CDR3 length: 14 amino acids. The ends were cut back, 3 bases at V and 0 bases at J, with 8 bases in the middle. From germline, CDR1 is SGHTA and CDR2 FQGTGA. This CDR3 is CASSLDGLNTEAFF. CDR3 nucleotide sequence: TGTGCCAGCAGCTTGGACGGTTTGAACACTGAAGCTTTCTTT.

The V call is TRBV4-1, the J call TRBJ1-1; maybe TRBD1 (5 bases). Looked up from germline, CDR1 is MGHRA and CDR2 is YSYEKL. V lost 4 bases, J lost 1 base, and 19 bases lay in between. CDR3 length equals 17 residues. This CDR3 reads CASSRERRGTANTEAFF. CDR3 in DNA: TGCGCCAGCAGCCGAGAACGGAGGGGCACGGCGAACACTGAAGCTTTCTTT.

This clone was seen only a few times. The genes are TRBV2 and TRBJ1-2, with D uncertain. Germline CDR1 is SNHLY and CDR2 is FYNNEI. V dropped 0 bases and J dropped 2 bases, with 7 bases sitting between them. The CDR3 contains 14 residues. The CDR3 DNA sequence: TGTGCCAGCAGTGAAGCAGGGCGGAACTATGGCTACACCTTC. Its translation: CASSEAGRNYGYTF.

This chain connects TRBV9 to TRBJ1-1, with a weak D call TRBD1 (5 bases). The CDR3 contains 15 residues. Trimming took 0 bases from V and 1 from J, leaving 10 bases between them. Looked up from germline, CDR1 is SGDLS and CDR2 is YYNGEE. This CDR3 reads CASSVEAGRNTEAFF. CDR3 sequence (DNA): TGTGCCAGCAGCGTAGAGGCAGGGAGGAACACTGAAGCTTTCTTT.

The chain links TRBV4-2 to TRBJ1-1; 7 bases are a match to TRBD1. The CDR3 spans 15 residues. J lost 7 bases, V lost 0 bases, and 8 bases had no gene match. Germline V gene sequence: CDR1 LGHNA, CDR2 YNFKEQ. CDR3 DNA sequence: TGTGCCAGCAGCCAAGACGGGAGGGGGCTGGATGAAGCTTTCTTT. As protein: CASSQDGRGLDEAFF.

The chain employs TRBV7-9 and TRBJ1-3, with 9 positions matching TRBD1. CDR1 is SEHNR and CDR2 is FQNEAQ in the germline V gene (reference sequence). The CDR3 is made up of 15 amino acids. J gave up 4 bases and V 5 bases, and 6 bases lay outside the gene matches. CDR3 sequence (DNA): TGTGCCAGCAGCAGCCGGACAGGGGTCGGAAACACCATATATTTT. It encodes CASSSRTGVGNTIYF.

This clone was recorded a few times. The chain recombines TRBV4-2 with TRBJ1-1; D perhaps matches TRBD1 (5 bases). The CDR3 contains 16 residues. Looked up from germline, CDR1 is LGHNA and CDR2 is YNFKEQ. The V and J ends lost 1 base and 2 bases respectively, with 14 bases between them. This chain's CDR3 is CASSQVAWGSNTEAFF. DNA of the CDR3: TGTGCCAGCAGCCAAGTTGCTTGGGGCTCAAACACTGAAGCTTTCTTT.

The genes are TRBV3-1 (or the pseudogene TRBV3-2) and TRBJ2-7; no definite D call. This CDR3 has 8 residues. Germline V gives CDR1 LGHDT, CDR2 YNNKEL (reference sequence). V dropped 2 bases and J dropped 12 bases, with 2 bases sitting between them. The CDR3 protein is CASSQRYF. The DNA for the CDR3 is TGTGCCAGCAGCCAACGGTACTTC.

V is TRBV25-1 and J is TRBJ1-5, with D hard to call. The CDR3 spans 14 residues. V lost 4 bases, J lost 2 bases, and 9 bases lay in between. CDR1 and CDR2 (germline): MGHDK, SYGVNS. CDR3 amino acids: CASSAGSGNQPQHF. Here the CDR3 DNA reads TGTGCCAGCAGTGCCGGTTCGGGCAATCAGCCCCAGCATTTT.

The rearrangement uses TRBV5-1 and TRBJ2-7; tentatively, D is TRBD1 or TRBD2 (7 bases each). CDR3 length: 16 residues. The ends were cut back, 4 bases at V and 2 bases at J, with 19 bases in the middle. Germline V gene data show CDR1 as SGHRS and CDR2 as YFSETQ. CDR3 region: CASSLLKGAGAYEQYF. The CDR3 bases are TGCGCCAGCAGCCTCCTTAAGGGGGCGGGGGCCTACGAGCAGTACTTC.

This rearrangement joins TRBV5-1 to TRBJ2-1, with 9 bases that match TRBD1. From germline, CDR1 is SGHRS and CDR2 YFSETQ. V shed 7 bases and J 8 bases; nucleotides not matched to a gene: 10. The CDR3 consists of 14 residues. The CDR3 nucleotides are TGCGCCAGCTGGGCGGGGACAGGGACCGATGAGCAGTTCTTC. Translating gives CASWAGTGTDEQFF.

J is TRBJ2-2 and V is TRBV19; D may correspond to TRBD1 or TRBD2 (6 bases each). The CDR3 length is 12 residues. The V end was cut by 10 bases, the J end by 8 bases, with 14 bases between. From germline, CDR1 is LNHDA and CDR2 SQIVND (reference sequence). The CDR3 spells CATRGVGGELFF. The CDR3 DNA reads TGTGCCACGAGGGGGGTAGGAGGGGAGCTGTTTTTT.

The V call is TRBV30, the J call TRBJ1-3; D is unresolved. This CDR3 has 15 residues. Germline V CDR1 and CDR2: GTSNPN, SVGIG (reference sequence). The V gene lost 0 bases and the J gene lost 0 bases, with 9 bases spanning the gap. CDR3 sequence (DNA): TGTGCCTGGAGTGTTACGTTGAGCTCTGGAAACACCATATATTTT. This sequence encodes CAWSVTLSSGNTIYF.

This clone has a handful of counts. This sequence joins TRBV6-5 and TRBJ1-4; the D is unclear. This CDR3 is 14 amino acids long. CDR1 and CDR2 from the germline V gene are MNHEY and SVGAGI. V lost 5 bases, J lost 5 bases, and 12 bases lay in between. The CDR3 protein is CASSLRTGNEKLFF. The CDR3 DNA reads as TGTGCCAGCAGTCTCCGGACGGGGAATGAAAAACTGTTTTTT.

The V call is TRBV20-1, the J call TRBJ2-5; D gene unclear. Germline assignment: CDR1 DFQATT and CDR2 SNEGSKA (reference sequence). Trimming pared 5 bases from V and 3 bases from J, leaving 4 bases between. The CDR3 runs to 10 residues. The CDR3 spells CSALEETQYF. DNA of the CDR3: TGCAGTGCTTTGGAAGAGACCCAGTACTTC.